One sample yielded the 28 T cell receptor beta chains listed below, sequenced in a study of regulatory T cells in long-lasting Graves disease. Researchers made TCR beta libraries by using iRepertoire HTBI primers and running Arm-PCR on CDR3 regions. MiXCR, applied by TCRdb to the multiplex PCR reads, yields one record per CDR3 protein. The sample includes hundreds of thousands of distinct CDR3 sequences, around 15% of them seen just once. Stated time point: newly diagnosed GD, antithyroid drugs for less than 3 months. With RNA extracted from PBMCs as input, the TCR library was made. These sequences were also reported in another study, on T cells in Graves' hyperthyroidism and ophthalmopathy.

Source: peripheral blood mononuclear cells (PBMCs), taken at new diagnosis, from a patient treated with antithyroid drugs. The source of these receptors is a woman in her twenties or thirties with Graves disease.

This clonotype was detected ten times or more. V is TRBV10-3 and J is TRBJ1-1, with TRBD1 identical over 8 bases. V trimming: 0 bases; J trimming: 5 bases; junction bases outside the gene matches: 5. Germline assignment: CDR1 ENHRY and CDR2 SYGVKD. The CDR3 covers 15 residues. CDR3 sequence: CAISESTRGLTEAFF. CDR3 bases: TGTGCCATCAGTGAGTCGACCAGGGGGCTGACTGAAGCTTTCTTT.

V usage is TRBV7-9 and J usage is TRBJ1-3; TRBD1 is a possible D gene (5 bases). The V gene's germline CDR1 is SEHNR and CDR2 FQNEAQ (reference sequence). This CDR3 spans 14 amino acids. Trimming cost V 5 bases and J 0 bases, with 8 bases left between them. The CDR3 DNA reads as TGTGCCAGCAGCCGAGGGACCTCTGGAAACACCATATATTTT. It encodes CASSRGTSGNTIYF.

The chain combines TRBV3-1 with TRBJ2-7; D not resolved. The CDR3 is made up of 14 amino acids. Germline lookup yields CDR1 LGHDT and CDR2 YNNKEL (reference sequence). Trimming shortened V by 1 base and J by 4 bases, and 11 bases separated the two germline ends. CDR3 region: CASSQGDLAYEQYF. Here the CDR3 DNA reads TGTGCCAGCAGCCAAGGGGATTTGGCGTACGAGCAGTACTTC.

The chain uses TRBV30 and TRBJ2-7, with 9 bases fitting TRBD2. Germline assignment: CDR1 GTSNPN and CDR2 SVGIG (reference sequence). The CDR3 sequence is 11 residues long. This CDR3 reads CAGGRDYEQYF. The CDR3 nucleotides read TGTGCTGGCGGGAGGGACTACGAGCAGTACTTC. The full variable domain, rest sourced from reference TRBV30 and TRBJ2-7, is SQTIHQWPATLVQPVGSPLSLECTVEGTSNPNLYWYRQAAGRGLQLLFYSVGIGQISSEVPQNLSASRPQDRQFILSSKKLLLSDSGFYLCAGGRDYEQYFGPGTRLTVT.

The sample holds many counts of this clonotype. CDR3 protein: CASRALAGSTDTQYF. CDR3 coding DNA: TGTGCCAGTAGGGCACTAGCGGGTAGCACAGATACGCAGTATTTT. The V and J genes are TRBV19 and TRBJ2-3; 9 bases agree with TRBD2. The CDR3 totals 15 residues. J lost 0 bases, V lost 6 bases, and 4 bases had no gene match. Per the germline V gene, CDR1 is LNHDA and CDR2 is SQIVND (reference sequence).

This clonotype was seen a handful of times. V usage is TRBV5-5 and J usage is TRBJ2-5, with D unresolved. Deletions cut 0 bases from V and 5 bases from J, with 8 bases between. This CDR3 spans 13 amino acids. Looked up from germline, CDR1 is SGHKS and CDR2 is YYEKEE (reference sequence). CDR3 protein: CASSLASFETQYF. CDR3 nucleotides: TGTGCCAGCAGCTTGGCCAGTTTCGAGACCCAGTACTTC.

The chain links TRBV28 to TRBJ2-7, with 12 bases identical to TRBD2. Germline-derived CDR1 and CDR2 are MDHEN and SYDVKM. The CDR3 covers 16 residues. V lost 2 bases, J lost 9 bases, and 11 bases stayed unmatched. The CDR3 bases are TGTGCCAGCAGTTTAGCGCGACTAGCGGGAGTCTTCGGGCAGTACTTC. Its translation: CASSLARLAGVFGQYF.

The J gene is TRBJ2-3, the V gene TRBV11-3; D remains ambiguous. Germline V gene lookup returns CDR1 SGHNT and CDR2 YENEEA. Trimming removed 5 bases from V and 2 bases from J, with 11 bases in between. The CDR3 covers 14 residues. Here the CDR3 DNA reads TGTGCCAGCAGCCAGTCGGGCTACACAGATACGCAGTATTTT. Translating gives CASSQSGYTDTQYF. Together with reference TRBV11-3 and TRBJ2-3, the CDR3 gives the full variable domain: EAGVVQSPRYKIIEKKQPVAFWCNPISGHNTLYWYLQNLGQGPELLIRYENEEAVDDSQLPKDRFSAERLKGVDSTLKIQPAELGDSAVYLCASSQSGYTDTQYFGPGTRLTVL.

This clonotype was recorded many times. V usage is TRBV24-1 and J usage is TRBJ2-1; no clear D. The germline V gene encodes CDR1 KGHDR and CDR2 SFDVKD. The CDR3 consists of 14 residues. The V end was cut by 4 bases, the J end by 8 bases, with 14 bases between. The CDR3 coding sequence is TGTGCCACCAGTGACCGCGAGGATGCATATGAGCAGTTCTTC. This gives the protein CATSDREDAYEQFF.

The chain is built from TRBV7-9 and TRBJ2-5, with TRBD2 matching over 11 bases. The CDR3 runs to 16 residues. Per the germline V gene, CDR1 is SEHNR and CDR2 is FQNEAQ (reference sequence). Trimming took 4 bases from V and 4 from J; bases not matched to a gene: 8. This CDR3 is CASSSQVGLAGETQYF. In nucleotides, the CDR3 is TGTGCCAGCAGCTCCCAGGTCGGACTAGCGGGAGAGACCCAGTACTTC.

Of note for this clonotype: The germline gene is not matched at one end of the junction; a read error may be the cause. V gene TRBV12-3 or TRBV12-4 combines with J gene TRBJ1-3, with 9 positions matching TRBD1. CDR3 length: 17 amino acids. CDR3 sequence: CTSSDLRDRASGNTIYF. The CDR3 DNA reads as TGTACCAGCAGCGACCTCCGGGACAGGGCCTCTGGAAACACCATATATTTT.

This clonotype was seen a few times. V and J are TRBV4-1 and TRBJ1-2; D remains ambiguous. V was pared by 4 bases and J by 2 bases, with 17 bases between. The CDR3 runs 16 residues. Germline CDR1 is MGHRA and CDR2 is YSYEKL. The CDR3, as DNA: TGCGCCAGCAGCCCCGACAAGGCGACAATGAACTATGGCTACACCTTC. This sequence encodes CASSPDKATMNYGYTF.

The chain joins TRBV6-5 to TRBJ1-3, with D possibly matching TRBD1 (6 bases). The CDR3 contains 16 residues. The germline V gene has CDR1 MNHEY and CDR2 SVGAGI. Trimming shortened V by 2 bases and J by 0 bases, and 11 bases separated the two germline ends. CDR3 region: CASSYPDRYSGNTIYF. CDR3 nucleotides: TGTGCCAGCAGTTACCCAGACAGGTACTCTGGAAACACCATATATTTT.

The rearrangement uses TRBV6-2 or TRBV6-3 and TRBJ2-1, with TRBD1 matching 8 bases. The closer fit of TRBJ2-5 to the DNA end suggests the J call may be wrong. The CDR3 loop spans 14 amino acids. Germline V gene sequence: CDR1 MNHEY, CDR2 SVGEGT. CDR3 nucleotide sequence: TGTGCCAGCAGGGGACAGGCGAACCAAGAGACCCAGTACTTC. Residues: CASRGQANQETQYF.

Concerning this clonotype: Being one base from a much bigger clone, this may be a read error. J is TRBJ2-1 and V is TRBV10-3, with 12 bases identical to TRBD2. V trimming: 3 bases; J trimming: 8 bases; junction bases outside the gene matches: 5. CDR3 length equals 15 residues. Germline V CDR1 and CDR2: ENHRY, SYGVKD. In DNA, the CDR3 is TGTGCCATCAGTGACCCCCGACTAGCGGGAGATGAGCAGTTCTTC. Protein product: CAISDPRLAGDEQFF.

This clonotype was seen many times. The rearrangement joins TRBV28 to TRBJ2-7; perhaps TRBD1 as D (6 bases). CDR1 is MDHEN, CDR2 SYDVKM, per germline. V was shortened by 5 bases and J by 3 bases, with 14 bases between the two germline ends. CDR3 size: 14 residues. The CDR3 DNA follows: TGTGCCAGCAGTCCCAGGGGTTTAGACTACGAGCAGTACTTC. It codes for CASSPRGLDYEQYF.

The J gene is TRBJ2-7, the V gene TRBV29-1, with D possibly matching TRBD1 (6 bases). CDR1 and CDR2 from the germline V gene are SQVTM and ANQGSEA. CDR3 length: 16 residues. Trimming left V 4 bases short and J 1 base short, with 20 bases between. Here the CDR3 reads CSVAPTLEGTSYEQYF. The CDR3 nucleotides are TGCAGCGTTGCCCCAACCCTCGAGGGGACATCCTACGAGCAGTACTTC.

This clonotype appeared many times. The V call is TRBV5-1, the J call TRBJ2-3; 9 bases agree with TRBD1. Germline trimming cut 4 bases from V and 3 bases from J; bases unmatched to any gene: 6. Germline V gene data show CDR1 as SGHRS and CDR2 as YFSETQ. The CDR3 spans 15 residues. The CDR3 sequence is CASSVTGTGTDTQYF. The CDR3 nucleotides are TGCGCCAGCAGCGTCACCGGGACAGGGACAGATACGCAGTATTTT. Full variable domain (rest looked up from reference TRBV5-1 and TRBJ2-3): KAGVTQTPRYLIKTRGQQVTLSCSPISGHRSVSWYQQTPGQGLQFLFEYFSETQRNKGNFPGRFSGRQFSNSRSEMNVSTLELGDSALYLCASSVTGTGTDTQYFGPGTRLTVL.

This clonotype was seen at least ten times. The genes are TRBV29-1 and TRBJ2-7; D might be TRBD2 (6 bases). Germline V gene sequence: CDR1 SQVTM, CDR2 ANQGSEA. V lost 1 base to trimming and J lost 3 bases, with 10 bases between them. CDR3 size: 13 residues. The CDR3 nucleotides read TGCAGCGTTGAAGTTGTCGGGGGCTACGAGCAGTACTTC. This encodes CSVEVVGGYEQYF.

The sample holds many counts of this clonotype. The DNA for the CDR3 is TGTGCCAGCAGCTTAGTGGAACTAGCGGATAGCCAAGAGACCCAGTACTTC. As protein: CASSLVELADSQETQYF. The rearrangement uses TRBV7-8 and TRBJ2-5; 8 nucleotides match TRBD2. The germline CDR1 and CDR2 sequences are SGHVS and FQNEAQ. V was clipped by 1 base and J by 1 base; unmatched bases: 8. The CDR3 covers 17 residues.

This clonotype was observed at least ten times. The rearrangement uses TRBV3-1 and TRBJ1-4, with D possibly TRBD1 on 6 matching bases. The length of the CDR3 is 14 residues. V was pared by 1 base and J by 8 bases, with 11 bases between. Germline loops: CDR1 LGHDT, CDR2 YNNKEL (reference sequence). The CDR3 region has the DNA TGTGCCAGCAGCCAAGGCGACAGGAACGAAAAACTGTTTTTT. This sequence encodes CASSQGDRNEKLFF.

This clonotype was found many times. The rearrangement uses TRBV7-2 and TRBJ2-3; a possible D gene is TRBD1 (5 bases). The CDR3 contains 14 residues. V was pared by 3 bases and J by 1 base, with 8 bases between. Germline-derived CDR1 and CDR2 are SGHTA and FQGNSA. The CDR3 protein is CASSFQGGTDTQYF. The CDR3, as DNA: TGTGCCAGCAGCTTTCAGGGCGGCACAGATACGCAGTATTTT.

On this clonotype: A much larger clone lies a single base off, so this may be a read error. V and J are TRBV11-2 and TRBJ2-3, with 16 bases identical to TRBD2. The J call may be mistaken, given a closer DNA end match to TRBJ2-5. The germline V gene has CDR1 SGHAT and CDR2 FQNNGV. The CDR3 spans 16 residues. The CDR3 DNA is TGTGCCAGCAGCGAGGGACTAGCGGGAGGGTTTGGGACCCAGTACTTC. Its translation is CASSEGLAGGFGTQYF.

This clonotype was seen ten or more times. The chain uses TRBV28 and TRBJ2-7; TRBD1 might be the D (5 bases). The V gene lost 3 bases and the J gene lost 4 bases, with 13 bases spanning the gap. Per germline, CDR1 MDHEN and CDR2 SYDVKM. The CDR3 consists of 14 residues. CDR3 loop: CASSLQGPEYEQYF. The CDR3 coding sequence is TGTGCCAGCAGTTTGCAGGGCCCGGAATACGAGCAGTACTTC. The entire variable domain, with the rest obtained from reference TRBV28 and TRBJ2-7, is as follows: DVKVTQSSRYLVKRTGEKVFLECVQDMDHENMFWYRQDPGLGLRLIYFSYDVKMKEKGDIPEGYSVSREKKERFSLILESASTNQTSMYLCASSLQGPEYEQYFGPGTRLTVT.

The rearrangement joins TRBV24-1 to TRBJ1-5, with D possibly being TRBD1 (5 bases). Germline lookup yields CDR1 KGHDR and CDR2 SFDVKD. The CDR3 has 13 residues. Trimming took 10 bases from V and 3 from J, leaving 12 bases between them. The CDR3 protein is CATSTGLNQPQHF. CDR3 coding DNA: TGTGCCACAAGTACGGGGCTCAATCAGCCCCAGCATTTT.

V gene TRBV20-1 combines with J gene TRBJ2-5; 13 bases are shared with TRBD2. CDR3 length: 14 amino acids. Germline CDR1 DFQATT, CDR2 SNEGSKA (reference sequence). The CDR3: CSMGLAGRGETQYF. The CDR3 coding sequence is TGCAGCATGGGACTAGCGGGAAGGGGGGAGACCCAGTACTTC.

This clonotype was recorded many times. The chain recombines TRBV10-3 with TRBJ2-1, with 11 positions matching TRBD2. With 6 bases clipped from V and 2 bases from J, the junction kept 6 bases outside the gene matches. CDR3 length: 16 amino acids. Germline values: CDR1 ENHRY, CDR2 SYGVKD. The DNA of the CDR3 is TGTGCCATCAGGACCGGGACTAGCGGCGCCTACAATGAGCAGTTCTTC. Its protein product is CAIRTGTSGAYNEQFF.

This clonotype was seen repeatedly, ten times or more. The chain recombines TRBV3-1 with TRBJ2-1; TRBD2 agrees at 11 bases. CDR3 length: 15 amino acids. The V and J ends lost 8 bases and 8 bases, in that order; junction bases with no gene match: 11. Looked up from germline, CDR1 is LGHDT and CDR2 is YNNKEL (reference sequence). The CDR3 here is CASGLAGGKRDEQFF. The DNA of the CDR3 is TGTGCCAGCGGGCTAGCGGGAGGAAAGAGGGATGAGCAGTTCTTC.